The clone carrying this T cell receptor delta chain was counted many times. The sample contains more than one DNA sequence encoding this CDR3. This sample is part of a study of γδ T cells in repeated Plasmodium falciparum infection. CDR1 TSWWSYY and CDR2 QGS come from the germline V gene. The CDR3 has 18 residues. V was cut by 3 bases and J by 0 bases, with 20 bases left in between. Bulk repertoires came from Vgamma9/Vdelta2+ or Vdelta2-negative gammadelta T cells flow-sorted from PBMC. TCRdb re-called the multiplex PCR reads via CATT. Among tens of thousands of delta-chain clones listed, 0.98% were seen once.

Sequenced sample: gamma-delta T cells from blood. The chain uses TRDV1 and TRDJ1, with D tentatively TRDD3 (6 bases). This clonotype was obtained from a pool of human donors (malaria-infected and uninfected, not separated). The CDR3 nucleotides are TGTGCTCTTGGGGATCCTCTTCCCACAGGGGGAAACACCGATAAACTCATCTTT. As protein: CALGDPLPTGGNTDKLIF.